These 22 T cell receptor beta chains were all obtained from the same sample, sequenced in a study of T cell responses to AZD1222 COVID-19 vaccine. TCRdb keeps only in-frame clones here, not all; method: immunoSEQ multiplex PCR. The repertoire holds around 75,000 clones, with approximately 85% as singletons. The sample in question was peripheral blood, obtained on day 0 of AZD1222 vaccination. The receptors derive from an adult in good health.

This clone was recorded a few times. This chain joins TRBV4-3 and TRBJ2-7; 8 nucleotides align to TRBD2. Germline-derived CDR1 and CDR2 are LGHNA and YSLEER. Losses at the gene ends were 4 bases for V and 2 bases for J; bases not matched to a gene: 7. The CDR3 is 15 residues long. DNA for the CDR3: TGCGCCAGCAGCCTGTTACGGGGGGGGACCTACGAGCAGTACTTC. Translating it yields CASSLLRGGTYEQYF.

This clone was recorded only once. The V call is TRBV20-1, the J call TRBJ1-2; D possibly corresponds to TRBD1 (5 bases). Trimming shortened V by 6 bases and J by 8 bases, and 13 bases separated the two germline ends. Germline V gene data show CDR1 as DFQATT and CDR2 as SNEGSKA (reference sequence). This CDR3 comprises 11 residues. CDR3 amino acids: CSAETVGGYTF. For the CDR3, the DNA is TGCAGTGCCGAGACAGTAGGAGGCTACACCTTC.

The chain uses TRBV10-3 and TRBJ1-5; 8 bases match TRBD1. CDR1 is ENHRY and CDR2 is SYGVKD in the germline V gene. With 2 bases clipped from V and 4 bases from J, the junction kept 4 bases outside the gene matches. CDR3 length: 15 residues. CDR3 nucleotides: TGTGCCATCAGTGAGCCCGGACAGGGTAATCAGCCCCAGCATTTT. As protein: CAISEPGQGNQPQHF.

The chain couples TRBV19 to TRBJ1-2, with D possibly matching TRBD1 (5 bases). The germline V and J ends were trimmed by 1 base and 1 base, with 16 bases remaining between them. This CDR3 spans 17 amino acids. CDR1 and CDR2 (germline): LNHDA, SQIVND (reference sequence). The CDR3 nucleotides are TGTGCCAGTAGTATAGGCCCCCGGCAGGGTGGTAACTATGGCTACACCTTC. Its protein product is CASSIGPRQGGNYGYTF.

The chain joins TRBV18 to TRBJ2-1, with 12 bases identical to TRBD2. Germline V gene data show CDR1 as KGHSH and CDR2 as LQKENI. The CDR3 contains 15 residues. Germline trimming cut 3 bases from V and 10 bases from J; bases unmatched to any gene: 7. The CDR3 region is CASSPRTSGVSEQFF. CDR3 sequence (DNA): TGTGCCAGCTCACCGAGGACTAGCGGGGTCTCGGAGCAGTTCTTC.

This clone was seen a single time. This chain connects TRBV6-4 to TRBJ1-1; TRBD1 matches 11 bases. The length of the CDR3 is 15 residues. Germline V gene data show CDR1 as MRHNA and CDR2 as SNTAGT. V was pared by 4 bases and J by 4 bases, with 5 bases of the junction left unmatched. DNA of the CDR3: TGTGCCAGCAGTGTTGGACAGGGGGCAGGCACTGAAGCTTTCTTT. Translation gives CASSVGQGAGTEAFF.

The chain links TRBV28 to TRBJ2-7, with TRBD1 matching over 8 bases. The V gene end was trimmed by 5 bases and the J gene end by 2 bases; junction bases not matched to a gene: 8. The CDR3 has 15 amino acids. Germline CDR1 MDHEN, CDR2 SYDVKM. CDR3 loop: CASSTPGTGTYEQYF. As DNA, the CDR3 is TGTGCCAGCAGTACTCCGGGGACAGGAACCTACGAGCAGTACTTC.

The CDR3 DNA follows: TGTGCCAGTAGTATACGGAGACAGGGCCTGGACTATGGCTACACCTTC. Translating it yields CASSIRRQGLDYGYTF. The chain combines TRBV19 with TRBJ1-2, with 7 positions matching TRBD1. CDR1 is LNHDA, CDR2 SQIVND, per germline (reference sequence). The CDR3 extends over 16 amino acids. Trimming cost V 2 bases and J 3 bases; bases outside gene matches: 9.

V usage is TRBV12-5 and J usage is TRBJ2-2, with D possibly matching TRBD2 (5 bases). Germline V CDR1 and CDR2: LGHNT, FRNRAP. Trimming left V 6 bases short and J 6 bases short, with 17 bases between. CDR3 length: 15 amino acids. The CDR3 is CASGFMAGPSGELFF. The CDR3 DNA reads as TGTGCTAGTGGGTTTATGGCGGGCCCCTCCGGGGAGCTGTTTTTT.

The chain has TRBV7-2 and TRBJ2-4, with D unresolved. Trimming removed 5 bases at V and 6 bases at J, with 17 bases between. Germline CDR1 reads SGHTA; CDR2 reads FQGNSA. This CDR3 is 15 amino acids long. The CDR3 DNA reads as TGTGCCAGCAGCGCCGACCCGGGTTTCGGAAACATTCAGTACTTC. This encodes CASSADPGFGNIQYF.

The J gene is TRBJ2-1, the V gene TRBV4-2; D is possibly TRBD1 (5 bases). CDR3 length equals 13 residues. V was shortened by 1 base and J by 7 bases, with 8 bases between the two germline ends. Germline loops: CDR1 LGHNA, CDR2 YNFKEQ. The CDR3 DNA reads as TGTGCCAGCAGCCAAGTAAGGGGAAATGAGCAGTTCTTC. Amino acid sequence: CASSQVRGNEQFF.

V gene TRBV6-5 combines with J gene TRBJ1-2; D unresolved. Trimming left V 6 bases short and J 2 bases short, with 10 bases between. The CDR3 consists of 13 residues. Germline CDR1 is MNHEY and CDR2 is SVGAGI. CDR3 sequence: CASRYTNNYGYTF. The CDR3 coding sequence is TGTGCCAGCAGATACACAAACAACTATGGCTACACCTTC.

The chain combines TRBV28 with TRBJ1-2, with D unresolved. The germline V and J ends were trimmed by 6 bases and 2 bases, with 19 bases remaining between them. Germline-derived CDR1 and CDR2 are MDHEN and SYDVKM. The CDR3 totals 16 residues. The CDR3 reads CASRTQTTGKNYGYTF. For the CDR3, the DNA is TGTGCCAGCAGAACCCAGACTACGGGGAAGAACTATGGCTACACCTTC.

The chain is built from TRBV4-1 and TRBJ1-5, with a possible D match to TRBD1 (6 bases). V lost 0 bases, J lost 4 bases, and 10 bases lay in between. Germline lookup yields CDR1 MGHRA and CDR2 YSYEKL. The CDR3 has 15 residues. The CDR3 loop reads CASSQEPGVNQPQHF. CDR3 nucleotide sequence: TGCGCCAGCAGCCAAGAACCAGGGGTAAATCAGCCCCAGCATTTT.

Turning to this clone: One end of the junction is discordant with germline, which a read error may explain. The chain has TRBV6-1 and TRBJ1-2; 9 bases align to TRBD1. The CDR3 length is 12 residues. CDR1 is MNHNS and CDR2 is SASEGT in the germline V gene. CDR3 DNA sequence: TGTGCCAGCAGTGAAGCCGACAGGGGGAACTGTTTC. It codes for CASSEADRGNCF.

The chain has TRBV4-2 and TRBJ1-5, with 10 bases fitting TRBD1. From germline, CDR1 is LGHNA and CDR2 YNFKEQ. The CDR3 runs to 16 residues. With V trimmed by 1 base and J by 7 bases, 7 bases remained unmatched. This CDR3 is CASSQVDRGQGQPQHF. The CDR3 DNA reads TGTGCCAGCAGCCAAGTCGACAGGGGGCAAGGGCAGCCCCAGCATTTT.

The rearrangement uses TRBV28 and TRBJ1-2; D uncertain. CDR3 size: 13 residues. Germline assignment: CDR1 MDHEN and CDR2 SYDVKM. The V end lost 5 bases, the J end lost 4 bases, and 11 bases lay between the germline ends. The CDR3 sequence is CASSPLGSYGYTF. The CDR3 DNA sequence: TGTGCCAGCAGTCCCCTGGGCAGCTATGGCTACACCTTC.

The genes are TRBV7-9 and TRBJ2-5; D tentatively reads TRBD1 or TRBD2 (5 bases each). The germline V gene has CDR1 SEHNR and CDR2 FQNEAQ (reference sequence). Trimming removed 11 bases at V and 5 bases at J, with 12 bases between. The CDR3 consists of 11 residues. The CDR3 is CAGTGGETQYF. The CDR3 nucleotides read TGTGCCGGGACCGGAGGTGAGACCCAGTACTTC.

The chain carries TRBV9 and TRBJ2-6; no definite D call. Deletions cut 4 bases from V and 4 bases from J, with 12 bases between. This CDR3 contains 15 residues. Germline V lookup: CDR1 SGDLS, CDR2 YYNGEE. The CDR3 protein is CASSSARSGANVLTF. Written as DNA, the CDR3 is TGTGCCAGCAGCTCTGCCCGGTCGGGGGCCAACGTCCTGACTTTC.

V gene TRBV9 combines with J gene TRBJ1-4, with a possible D match to TRBD1 (6 bases). V was cut by 4 bases and J by 2 bases, with 12 bases left in between. Germline CDR1 SGDLS, CDR2 YYNGEE. The CDR3 runs 15 residues. CDR3 sequence (DNA): TGTGCCAGCAGCACCGGACAGTTTACTAATGAAAAACTGTTTTTT. This translates into CASSTGQFTNEKLFF.

The V gene is TRBV10-3, the J gene TRBJ2-2, with D possibly matching TRBD2 (5 bases). The CDR3 spans 15 residues. The V and J ends lost 4 bases and 5 bases respectively, with 14 bases between them. Germline values: CDR1 ENHRY, CDR2 SYGVKD. The CDR3 region is CAISAQLGETGELFF. CDR3 nucleotides: TGTGCCATCAGTGCCCAACTGGGAGAGACCGGGGAGCTGTTTTTT.

The chain couples TRBV28 to TRBJ2-5, with TRBD1 identical over 8 bases. This CDR3 is built from 16 residues. The J segment lost 2 bases and the V segment lost 6 bases, leaving 11 bases of the junction unmatched. The V gene's germline CDR1 is MDHEN and CDR2 SYDVKM. DNA of the CDR3: TGTGCCAGCAGCCCTCCCCCCGGGACAGGACAAGAGACCCAGTACTTC. Translating it yields CASSPPPGTGQETQYF.